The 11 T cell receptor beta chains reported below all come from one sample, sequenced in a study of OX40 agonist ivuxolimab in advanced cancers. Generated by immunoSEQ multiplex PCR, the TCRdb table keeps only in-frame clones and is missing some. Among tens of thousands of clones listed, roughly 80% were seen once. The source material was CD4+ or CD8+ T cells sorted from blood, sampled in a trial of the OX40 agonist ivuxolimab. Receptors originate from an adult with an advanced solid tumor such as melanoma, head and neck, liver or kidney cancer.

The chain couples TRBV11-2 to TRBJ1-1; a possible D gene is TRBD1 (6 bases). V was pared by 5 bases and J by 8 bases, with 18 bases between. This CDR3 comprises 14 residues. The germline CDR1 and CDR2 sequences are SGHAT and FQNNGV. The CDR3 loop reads CASSTGTPIYEAFF. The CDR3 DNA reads TGTGCCAGCAGCACCGGGACACCGATCTACGAAGCTTTCTTT.

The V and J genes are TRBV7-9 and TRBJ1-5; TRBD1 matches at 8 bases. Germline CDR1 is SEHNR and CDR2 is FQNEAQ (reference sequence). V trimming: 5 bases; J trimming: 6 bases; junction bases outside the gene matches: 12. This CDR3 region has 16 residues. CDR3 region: CASSPYQGARGQPQHF. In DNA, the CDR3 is TGTGCCAGCAGCCCCTATCAGGGGGCGCGAGGTCAGCCCCAGCATTTT.

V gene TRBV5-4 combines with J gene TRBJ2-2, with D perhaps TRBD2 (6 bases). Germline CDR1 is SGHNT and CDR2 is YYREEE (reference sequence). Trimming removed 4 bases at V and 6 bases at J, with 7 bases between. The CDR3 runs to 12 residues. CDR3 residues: CASSPSAGELFF. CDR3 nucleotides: TGTGCCAGCAGCCCTAGCGCCGGGGAGCTGTTTTTT.

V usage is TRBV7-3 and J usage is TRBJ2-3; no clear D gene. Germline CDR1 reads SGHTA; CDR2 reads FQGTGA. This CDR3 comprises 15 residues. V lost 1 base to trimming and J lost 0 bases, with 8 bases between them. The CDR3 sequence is CASSLMVSSTDTQYF. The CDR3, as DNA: TGTGCCAGCAGCTTAATGGTTTCGAGCACAGATACGCAGTATTTT.

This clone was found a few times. Here the CDR3 DNA reads TGTGCCAGCAGTACACCAGGACAGTCGGACGCTTTCTTT. Translated, it gives CASSTPGQSDAFF. The chain combines TRBV25-1 with TRBJ1-1; D possibly corresponds to TRBD1 (6 bases). V lost 5 bases, J lost 11 bases, and 18 bases lay in between. CDR3 length: 13 amino acids. Germline V gives CDR1 MGHDK, CDR2 SYGVNS.

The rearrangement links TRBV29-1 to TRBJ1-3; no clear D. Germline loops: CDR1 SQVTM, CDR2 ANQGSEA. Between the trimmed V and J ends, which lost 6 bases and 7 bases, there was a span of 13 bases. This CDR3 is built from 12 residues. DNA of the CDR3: TGCAGCGTCGGGCTCGTCGACAACACCATATATTTT. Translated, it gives CSVGLVDNTIYF.

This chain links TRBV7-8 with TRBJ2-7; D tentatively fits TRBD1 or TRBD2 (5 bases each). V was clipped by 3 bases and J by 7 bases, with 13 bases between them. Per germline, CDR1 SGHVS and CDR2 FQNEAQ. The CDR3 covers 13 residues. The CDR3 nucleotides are TGTGCCAGCAGCTTTAATCGGGGCGAGGAGCAGTACTTC. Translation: CASSFNRGEEQYF. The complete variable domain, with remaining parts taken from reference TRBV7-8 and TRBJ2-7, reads GAGVSQSPRYKVAKRGQDVALRCDPISGHVSLFWYQQALGQGPEFLTYFQNEAQLDKSGLPSDRFFAERPEGSVSTLKIQRTQQEDSAVYLCASSFNRGEEQYFGPGTRLTVT.

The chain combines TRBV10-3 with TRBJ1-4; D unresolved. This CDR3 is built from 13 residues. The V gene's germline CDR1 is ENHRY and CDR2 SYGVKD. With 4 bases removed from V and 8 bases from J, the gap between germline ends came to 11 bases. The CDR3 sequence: CAISGPDSEKLFF. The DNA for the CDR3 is TGTGCCATCAGTGGACCAGACTCCGAAAAACTGTTTTTT.

The CDR3 region is CASSLDRAYEQYF. In DNA form, the CDR3 reads TGTGCCAGCAGCTTGGACAGGGCCTACGAGCAGTACTTC. The chain employs TRBV5-6 and TRBJ2-7; tentatively, D is TRBD1 (6 bases). The germline V and J ends were trimmed by 0 bases and 2 bases, with 6 bases remaining between them. The germline gives CDR1 SGHDT, CDR2 YYEEEE. The CDR3 extends over 13 amino acids.

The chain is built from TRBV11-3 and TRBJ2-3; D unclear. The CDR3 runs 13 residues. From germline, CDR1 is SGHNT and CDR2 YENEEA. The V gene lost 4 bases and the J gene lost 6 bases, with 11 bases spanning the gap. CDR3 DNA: TGTGCCAGCAGCTCACGGTTCGGGGATACGCAGTATTTT. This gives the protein CASSSRFGDTQYF.

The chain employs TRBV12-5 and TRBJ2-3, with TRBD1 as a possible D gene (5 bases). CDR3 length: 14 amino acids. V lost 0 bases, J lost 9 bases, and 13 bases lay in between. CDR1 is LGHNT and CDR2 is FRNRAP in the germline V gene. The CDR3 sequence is CASGLVEGAGTQYF. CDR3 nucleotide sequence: TGTGCTAGTGGTTTGGTAGAAGGGGCTGGGACGCAGTATTTT.